This T cell receptor beta chain was sequenced during a study of shared clonotypes between healthy human individuals. Concerning this clone itself: The target antigen is unknown.

Per germline, CDR1 MNHNY and CDR2 SVGAGI (reference sequence). CDR3 length equals 16 residues. Trimming removed 4 bases from V and 4 bases from J; junction bases left unmatched: 10. Here immunoSEQ multiplex PCR was the method, and the copy in TCRdb shows in-frame clones only, minus some. The data show nearly 2 million clones, with approximately 94% seen just once and approximately 1% held by the top ten. Study results and limitations: Estimated richness was generally greater in naive than memory subsets. Sharing across four donors was highest in naive CD4 (around 5%) and lowest in memory CD8 (0.4%).

Naive CD8 cells, CD45RO-negative and positively selected for CCR7, excluded terminally differentiated effector memory CD45RA+ cells. The sequence was collected from a man younger than 35 in good health. This rearrangement joins TRBV6-6 to TRBJ2-3; 8 positions match TRBD2. Sample: naive CD8+ T cells sorted from blood. This CDR3 is CASSSEAGVDSDTQYF. CDR3 bases: TGTGCCAGCAGTTCCGAAGCGGGAGTCGACTCAGATACGCAGTATTTT.